The following is a T cell receptor beta chain sequence with its context. The sample is drawn from a study of PD-L1 blockade in urothelial cancer. Sequencing was performed with immunoSEQ multiplex PCR; in TCRdb, only in-frame clones are kept and a portion is missing. The profile shows more than 35,000 clones, roughly a third of them singletons. The sample in question was tumor tissue, obtained before atezolizumab (anti-PD-L1) treatment. This sequence was found in a man in his sixties with urothelial cancer.

The CDR3 loop is CAIGLGQPEQYF. The CDR3 DNA reads TGTGCCATCGGGTTGGGGCAGCCTGAGCAGTACTTC. The rearrangement joins TRBV6-8 to TRBJ2-7; a weak D match, TRBD1 (5 bases). Germline lookup yields CDR1 MNHGY and CDR2 SAAAGT. The CDR3 contains 12 residues. Trimming removed 10 bases from V and 7 bases from J, with 17 bases in between.